Listed here are 32 T cell receptor beta chains from one sample, sequenced in a study of OX40 agonist ivuxolimab in advanced cancers. Sequenced by immunoSEQ multiplex PCR; TCRdb stores in-frame clones only, minus some. The sample carries roughly 64,000 clones, 80% to 95% recorded once. Sample: CD4+ or CD8+ T cells sorted from blood, taken in a trial of the OX40 agonist ivuxolimab. All receptors come from an adult with an advanced solid tumor such as melanoma, head and neck, liver or kidney cancer.

The CDR3 region is CASSEAAGGNYGYTF. The DNA for the CDR3 is TGTGCCAGCAGTGAAGCGGCAGGGGGGAACTATGGCTACACCTTC. The genes are TRBV6-1 and TRBJ1-2; 7 bases are a match to TRBD1. CDR3 length: 15 amino acids. Germline CDR1 reads MNHNS; CDR2 reads SASEGT. V lost 0 bases to trimming and J lost 2 bases; unmatched junction nucleotides: 3.

The rearrangement uses TRBV28 and TRBJ2-3; 10 bases align to TRBD2. Germline V gene data show CDR1 as MDHEN and CDR2 as SYDVKM. The CDR3 extends over 16 amino acids. V lost 6 bases and J lost 3; bases outside the gene matches: 9. The CDR3 DNA reads TGTGCCAGCAGCCTAAAGAGCGGGAGGGGGACAGATACGCAGTATTTT. As protein: CASSLKSGRGTDTQYF.

The chain couples TRBV11-3 to TRBJ2-7, with TRBD2 matching 10 bases. The CDR3 loop spans 14 amino acids. Germline CDR1 and CDR2: SGHNT and YENEEA. J gave up 7 bases and V 4 bases, and 7 bases lay outside the gene matches. Written as DNA, the CDR3 is TGTGCCAGCAGCTCGCTAGCGGGAGAGGGGGAGCAGTACTTC. As protein: CASSSLAGEGEQYF.

V is TRBV19 and J is TRBJ2-3; D gene unclear. The CDR3 is 11 amino acids. Germline V gives CDR1 LNHDA, CDR2 SQIVND (reference sequence). The V gene lost 3 bases and the J gene lost 6 bases, with 4 bases spanning the gap. The DNA for the CDR3 is TGTGCCAGTAGTATCGCTGATACGCAGTATTTT. Translated: CASSIADTQYF.

This chain uses TRBV11-2 with TRBJ2-6, with D maybe TRBD2 (5 bases). The V gene lost 6 bases and the J gene lost 0 bases, with 9 bases spanning the gap. The CDR3 covers 15 residues. Germline V gene lookup returns CDR1 SGHAT and CDR2 FQNNGV. The CDR3 reads CASRLRDSGANVLTF. Here the CDR3 DNA reads TGTGCCAGCAGACTCCGGGACTCTGGGGCCAACGTCCTGACTTTC.

J is TRBJ2-3 and V is TRBV6-5; the D gene could be TRBD1 or TRBD2 (5 bases each). Germline assignment: CDR1 MNHEY and CDR2 SVGAGI. The CDR3 is made up of 14 amino acids. V gave up 7 bases and J gave up 0 bases, with 11 bases separating them. The CDR3 sequence is CASKPGPSTDTQYF. The DNA of the CDR3 is TGTGCCAGCAAACCGGGGCCTAGCACAGATACGCAGTATTTT.

CDR3 loop: CASSRLGTSGTGELFF. Here the CDR3 DNA reads TGTGCCAGTAGTCGGTTGGGGACTAGCGGAACCGGGGAGCTGTTTTTT. This chain uses TRBV19 with TRBJ2-2; the match to TRBD2 covers 11 bases. The CDR3 loop spans 16 amino acids. Looked up from germline, CDR1 is LNHDA and CDR2 is SQIVND (reference sequence). Trimming cost V 5 bases and J 5 bases; bases outside gene matches: 7.

This chain uses TRBV6-5 with TRBJ2-5; no clear D. The CDR3 totals 13 residues. The ends were cut back, 2 bases at V and 2 bases at J, with 6 bases in the middle. Per the germline V gene, CDR1 is MNHEY and CDR2 is SVGAGI. In DNA form, the CDR3 reads TGTGCCAGCAGTTACAGTTATCAAGAGACCCAGTACTTC. Residues: CASSYSYQETQYF.

The chain uses TRBV27 and TRBJ2-3; 7 bases agree with TRBD2. This CDR3 comprises 15 residues. Germline CDR1 reads MNHEY; CDR2 reads SMNVEV (reference sequence). Germline trimming cut 8 bases from V and 2 bases from J; bases unmatched to any gene: 10. CDR3 region: CASAGAERHTDTQYF. The CDR3, as DNA: TGTGCCAGCGCGGGAGCGGAACGTCACACAGATACGCAGTATTTT.

Here the CDR3 reads CASSLQGMDTEAFF. CDR3 in DNA: TGTGCCAGCAGTTTGCAGGGTATGGACACTGAAGCTTTCTTT. The gene calls are TRBV27 and TRBJ1-1, with D tentatively TRBD1 (5 bases). The CDR3 extends over 14 amino acids. Per the germline V gene, CDR1 is MNHEY and CDR2 is SMNVEV (reference sequence). V was clipped by 3 bases and J by 3 bases, with 11 bases between them.

The V gene is TRBV9, the J gene TRBJ2-3, with 10 bases fitting TRBD1. Losses at the gene ends were 0 bases for V and 3 bases for J; bases not matched to a gene: 10. Germline V CDR1 and CDR2: SGDLS, YYNGEE. CDR3 size: 18 residues. The DNA for the CDR3 is TGTGCCAGCAGCGTAGGCTCCGGGACAGGGGTTAATACAGATACGCAGTATTTT. Protein product: CASSVGSGTGVNTDTQYF.

J is TRBJ2-7 and V is TRBV25-1; 9 nucleotides agree with TRBD2. The length of the CDR3 is 16 residues. Germline V gene lookup returns CDR1 MGHDK and CDR2 SYGVNS. V gave up 8 bases and J gave up 3 bases; unmatched junction bases: 14. The CDR3: CASFGTSYRGSYEQYF. CDR3 nucleotide sequence: TGTGCCAGCTTCGGGACTAGCTATAGGGGAAGCTACGAGCAGTACTTC.

The V gene is TRBV19, the J gene TRBJ2-5, with 7 bases matching TRBD1. V trimming: 3 bases; J trimming: 5 bases; junction bases outside the gene matches: 6. CDR3 length: 14 amino acids. Germline V gene sequence: CDR1 LNHDA, CDR2 SQIVND (reference sequence). The CDR3: CASSIEGRGETQYF. CDR3 coding DNA: TGTGCCAGTAGTATTGAGGGCAGGGGGGAGACCCAGTACTTC.

This chain joins TRBV6-5 and TRBJ2-7, with D possibly matching TRBD2 (6 bases). Germline loops: CDR1 MNHEY, CDR2 SVGAGI. The ends were cut back, 5 bases at V and 3 bases at J, with 14 bases in the middle. This CDR3 has 14 amino acids. CDR3 amino acids: CASSGGTALYEQYF. CDR3 nucleotides: TGTGCCAGCAGTGGCGGGACGGCACTCTACGAGCAGTACTTC.

This chain uses TRBV4-3 with TRBJ1-1; unclear D gene. The germline gives CDR1 LGHNA, CDR2 YSLEER. The length of the CDR3 is 15 residues. V was clipped by 3 bases and J by 2 bases, with 13 bases between them. As DNA, the CDR3 is TGCGCCAGCAGCCAGAGACACGTCGGAAACACTGAAGCTTTCTTT. This gives the protein CASSQRHVGNTEAFF.

The chain has TRBV19 and TRBJ2-1; 7 nucleotides agree with TRBD2. Germline V gene sequence: CDR1 LNHDA, CDR2 SQIVND (reference sequence). This CDR3 region has 16 residues. Unmatched junction bases numbered 12, after V lost 0 bases and J lost 10 bases. DNA of the CDR3: TGTGCCAGTAGTATAGACGGGGGAGGGACCCACTGGGAGCAGTTCTTC. It specifies CASSIDGGGTHWEQFF.

This chain uses TRBV5-1 with TRBJ2-2; 10 nucleotides agree with TRBD2. The CDR3 has 15 amino acids. After removal of 2 bases from V and 6 bases from J, the junction contained 4 bases not matched to a gene. Germline values: CDR1 SGHRS, CDR2 YFSETQ. The chain's CDR3 is CASSLGSGRAGELFF. CDR3 bases: TGCGCCAGCAGCTTAGGAAGCGGGAGGGCCGGGGAGCTGTTTTTT.

The J gene is TRBJ1-2, the V gene TRBV19, with a possible D match to TRBD1 (6 bases). The CDR3 is made up of 13 amino acids. CDR1 and CDR2 (germline): LNHDA, SQIVND (reference sequence). V lost 6 bases, J lost 7 bases, and 15 bases lay in between. The CDR3 region has the DNA TGTGCCAGTAGGACACAGGGAGATAGTGGCTACACCTTC. Translating it yields CASRTQGDSGYTF.

The chain carries TRBV5-1 and TRBJ1-1; 7 bases line up with TRBD1. Germline-derived CDR1 and CDR2 are SGHRS and YFSETQ. CDR3 length: 16 amino acids. Germline trimming cut 0 bases from V and 0 bases from J; bases unmatched to any gene: 5. DNA of the CDR3: TGCGCCAGCAGCTTGGGGGGGACAGCCATGAACACTGAAGCTTTCTTT. Residues: CASSLGGTAMNTEAFF.

In DNA form, the CDR3 reads TGTGCCAGCAGTCGCCCTAATCAGCCCCAGCATTTT. Encoded protein: CASSRPNQPQHF. The gene calls are TRBV6-5 and TRBJ1-5; no reliable D call. CDR3 length: 12 amino acids. Germline V gives CDR1 MNHEY, CDR2 SVGAGI. V was cut by 5 bases and J by 4 bases, with 6 bases left in between.

The rearrangement links TRBV4-1 to TRBJ2-7; 8 bases fit TRBD1. The CDR3 spans 15 residues. V lost 0 bases, J lost 0 bases, and 1 base stayed unmatched. Germline assignment: CDR1 MGHRA and CDR2 YSYEKL. CDR3 residues: CASSQEGQVSYEQYF. CDR3 sequence (DNA): TGCGCCAGCAGCCAAGAGGGACAGGTCTCCTACGAGCAGTACTTC.

V gene TRBV4-2 combines with J gene TRBJ2-2; D remains unclear. This CDR3 has 12 residues. Germline loops: CDR1 LGHNA, CDR2 YNFKEQ. Trimming stripped 6 bases from V and 7 bases from J, with 9 bases between. The DNA of the CDR3 is TGTGCCAGCAGGGTAGGCGGCGGGGAGCTGTTTTTT. Translation: CASRVGGGELFF.

This clone was observed a handful of times. The rearrangement uses TRBV19 and TRBJ1-2, with D possibly being TRBD1 (5 bases). Germline CDR1 LNHDA, CDR2 SQIVND (reference sequence). Trimming pared 10 bases from V and 7 bases from J, leaving 13 bases between. The CDR3 loop spans 11 amino acids. CDR3 nucleotides: TGTGCCACCCAGAGGGGTGGTGGCTACACCTTC. Protein: CATQRGGGYTF.

The CDR3, as DNA: TGTGCCAGCGCCCCAGGGAGCTCTGGGGCCAACGTCCTGACTTTC. Encoded protein: CASAPGSSGANVLTF. The chain uses TRBV27 and TRBJ2-6; D is possibly TRBD1 or TRBD2 (5 bases each). V was pared by 8 bases and J by 0 bases, with 11 bases between. CDR3 length equals 15 residues. Germline-derived CDR1 and CDR2 are MNHEY and SMNVEV (reference sequence). The entire variable domain, with the rest obtained from reference TRBV27 and TRBJ2-6, is as follows: EAQVTQNPRYLITVTGKKLTVTCSQNMNHEYMSWYRQDPGLGLRQIYYSMNVEVTDKGDVPEGYKVSRKEKRNFPLILESPSPNQTSLYFCASAPGSSGANVLTFGAGSRLTVL.

The chain links TRBV11-2 to TRBJ2-2, with 8 bases lining up with TRBD2. The V segment lost 1 base and the J segment 4 bases; nucleotides outside the gene matches: 5. Germline CDR1 reads SGHAT; CDR2 reads FQNNGV. The CDR3 consists of 16 residues. CDR3 in amino acids: CASSLVAGGRTGELFF. The CDR3 nucleotides read TGTGCCAGCAGCTTAGTGGCGGGAGGACGCACCGGGGAGCTGTTTTTT. Using reference TRBV11-2 and TRBJ2-2 for the parts outside the CDR3, the full variable domain is EAGVAQSPRYKIIEKRQSVAFWCNPISGHATLYWYQQILGQGPKLLIQFQNNGVVDDSQLPKDRFSAERLKGVDSTLKIQPAKLEDSAVYLCASSLVAGGRTGELFFGEGSRLTVL.

Only one count was recorded for this clone. The chain carries TRBV11-3 and TRBJ2-7; no clear D gene. The CDR3 is made up of 14 amino acids. CDR1 and CDR2 from the germline V gene are SGHNT and YENEEA. Deletions cut 0 bases from V and 3 bases from J, with 9 bases between. The CDR3 DNA sequence: TGTGCCAGCAGCTTAGATGGAAAGGGCTACGAGCAGTACTTC. This codes for CASSLDGKGYEQYF.

The chain employs TRBV9 and TRBJ2-1; TRBD1 matches at 12 bases. This CDR3 contains 16 residues. CDR1 is SGDLS and CDR2 is YYNGEE in the germline V gene. The V and J ends lost 2 bases and 8 bases, in that order; junction bases with no gene match: 8. The CDR3 DNA reads TGTGCCAGCAGCGTTCAGGGACAGGGGGCAATGTATGAGCAGTTCTTC. This translates into CASSVQGQGAMYEQFF.

The CDR3 spells CAISPSEGNTGELFF. DNA of the CDR3: TGTGCCATCAGTCCTAGTGAGGGAAACACCGGGGAGCTGTTTTTT. The chain employs TRBV10-3 and TRBJ2-2, with a possible D match to TRBD2 (5 bases). Trimming took 5 bases from V and 2 from J, leaving 12 bases between them. The length of the CDR3 is 15 residues. Germline V gives CDR1 ENHRY, CDR2 SYGVKD.

This clone has only a few counts. V and J are TRBV27 and TRBJ2-1; D not certain. V shed 4 bases and J shed 4 bases, with 11 bases lying between them. This CDR3 has 14 amino acids. CDR1 MNHEY and CDR2 SMNVEV come from the germline V gene (reference sequence). The chain's CDR3 is CASSSFWKYNEQFF. In DNA form, the CDR3 reads TGTGCCAGCAGTTCCTTCTGGAAATACAATGAGCAGTTCTTC.

The CDR3 region is CASALDSRNQPQHF. CDR3 sequence (DNA): TGTGCCAGCGCTTTGGACAGCCGCAATCAGCCCCAGCATTTT. The rearrangement joins TRBV6-6 to TRBJ1-5; D might be TRBD1 (6 bases). The V end was cut by 8 bases, the J end by 2 bases, with 13 bases between. CDR1 and CDR2 (germline): MNHNY, SVGAGI (reference sequence). CDR3 length equals 14 residues.

The rearrangement links TRBV19 to TRBJ1-4; a possible D gene is TRBD1 (5 bases). CDR3 length equals 16 residues. Germline CDR1 LNHDA, CDR2 SQIVND (reference sequence). Trimming cost V 3 bases and J 6 bases, with 17 bases left between them. The CDR3: CASSIWGGVTHEKLFF. DNA for the CDR3: TGTGCCAGTAGTATCTGGGGGGGGGTGACCCATGAAAAACTGTTTTTT.

This chain uses TRBV11-3 with TRBJ2-1; the D gene is possibly TRBD2 (6 bases). CDR3 length equals 16 residues. The V gene's germline CDR1 is SGHNT and CDR2 YENEEA. Trimming cost V 3 bases and J 4 bases, with 16 bases left between them. CDR3 protein: CASSFNSGGGYNEQFF. Written as DNA, the CDR3 is TGTGCCAGCAGCTTCAATAGCGGTGGAGGATACAATGAGCAGTTCTTC.